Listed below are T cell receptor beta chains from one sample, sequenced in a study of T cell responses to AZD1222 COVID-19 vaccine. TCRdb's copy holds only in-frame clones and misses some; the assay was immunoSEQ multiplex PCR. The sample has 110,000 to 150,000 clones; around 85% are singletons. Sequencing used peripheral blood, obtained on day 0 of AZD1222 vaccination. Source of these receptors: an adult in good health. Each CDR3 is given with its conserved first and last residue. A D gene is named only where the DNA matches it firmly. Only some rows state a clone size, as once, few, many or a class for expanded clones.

CDR3nt: TGCGCCAGCAGCTTGATCGGTCAACGGGGGACCCAGTACTTC; CDR3aa: CASSLIGQRGTQYF; v_gene: TRBV5-1; j_gene: TRBJ2-5; abundance: NA; d_gene: NA
CDR3nt: TGTGCCAGCAGCCAGTCGACACGCTGGAACACTGAAGCTTTCTTT; CDR3aa: CASSQSTRWNTEAFF; v_gene: TRBV4-2; j_gene: TRBJ1-1; abundance: NA; d_gene: NA
CDR3nt: TGCAGCGTTGAAAACAGCCGGGGCCACAACTATGGCTACACCTTC; CDR3aa: CSVENSRGHNYGYTF; v_gene: TRBV29-1; j_gene: TRBJ1-2; abundance: NA; d_gene: NA
CDR3nt: TGTGCCTGGAGTCCAGGGGGCATCTACGAGCAGTACTTC; CDR3aa: CAWSPGGIYEQYF; v_gene: TRBV30; j_gene: TRBJ2-7; abundance: NA; d_gene: TRBD1
CDR3nt: TGTGCCAGCAGCTTGGCCGGAGACATTCAGTACTTC; CDR3aa: CASSLAGDIQYF; v_gene: TRBV5-6; j_gene: TRBJ2-4; abundance: NA; d_gene: NA
CDR3nt: TGTGCCAGCAGCCGTTCGGTCTTCAGGGACACTGAAGCTTTCTTT; CDR3aa: CASSRSVFRDTEAFF; v_gene: TRBV7-2; j_gene: TRBJ1-1; abundance: few; d_gene: NA
CDR3nt: TGTGCCAGCAGCTTGGTCGGGACTGGCTACAATGAGCAGTTCTTC; CDR3aa: CASSLVGTGYNEQFF; v_gene: TRBV5-4; j_gene: TRBJ2-1; abundance: NA; d_gene: NA
CDR3nt: TGTGCCAGCTCACCCCGAGGGCAGGGGGCCAATGAGCAGTTCTTC; CDR3aa: CASSPRGQGANEQFF; v_gene: TRBV18; j_gene: TRBJ2-1; abundance: NA; d_gene: TRBD1
CDR3nt: TGTGCCAGCAGCTTAGTCGGCGGGGAGCTGTTTTTT; CDR3aa: CASSLVGGELFF; v_gene: TRBV11-2; j_gene: TRBJ2-2; abundance: NA; d_gene: NA
CDR3nt: TGTGCCAGCAGCTTGCGAGACAGGGGTTGGAGAAACACCATATATTTT; CDR3aa: CASSLRDRGWRNTIYF; v_gene: TRBV5-8; j_gene: TRBJ1-3; abundance: NA; d_gene: TRBD1
CDR3nt: TGTGCTAGTGGTTTGGTACGCAATCAGCCCCAGCATTTT; CDR3aa: CASGLVRNQPQHF; v_gene: TRBV12-5; j_gene: TRBJ1-5; abundance: once; d_gene: NA
CDR3nt: TGTGCCAGCAGCCCCGGATTACAGGGCTATAATTCACCCCTCCACTTT; CDR3aa: CASSPGLQGYNSPLHF; v_gene: TRBV3-1/TRBV3-2; j_gene: TRBJ1-6; abundance: NA; d_gene: NA
CDR3nt: TGTGCCAGCGGGAGGGGGCGGAATGAGCAGTTCTTC; CDR3aa: CASGRGRNEQFF; v_gene: TRBV11-2; j_gene: TRBJ2-1; abundance: NA; d_gene: NA
CDR3nt: TGCAGTGCTTCAGGGGTCAATGAGCAGTTCTTC; CDR3aa: CSASGVNEQFF; v_gene: TRBV20-1; j_gene: TRBJ2-1; abundance: NA; d_gene: NA
CDR3nt: TGTGCCAGCGGACAGGGGGCGCGCATGACTGAAGCTTTCTTT; CDR3aa: CASGQGARMTEAFF; v_gene: TRBV5-4; j_gene: TRBJ1-1; abundance: few; d_gene: TRBD1
CDR3nt: TGTGCCAGCAGTGGCAAAGTCATGAACACTGAAGCTTTCTTT; CDR3aa: CASSGKVMNTEAFF; v_gene: TRBV2; j_gene: TRBJ1-1; abundance: once; d_gene: NA
CDR3nt: TGTGCCTGGAGTGAGGGGAGGTTAGACGAGCAGTACTTC; CDR3aa: CAWSEGRLDEQYF; v_gene: TRBV30; j_gene: TRBJ2-7; abundance: few; d_gene: NA
CDR3nt: TGTGCCAGCAGCCAAGTTTGGGACTATGCCTACGAGCAGTACTTC; CDR3aa: CASSQVWDYAYEQYF; v_gene: TRBV4-2; j_gene: TRBJ2-7; abundance: few; d_gene: TRBD2
CDR3nt: TGTGCCAGCAGTCCAGGAGGGACTTACTACGAGCAGTACTTC; CDR3aa: CASSPGGTYYEQYF; v_gene: TRBV6-2/TRBV6-3; j_gene: TRBJ2-7; abundance: NA; d_gene: NA
CDR3nt: TGTGCCAGCACACCATCGGGGGGGGTCTACTCTGGAAACACCATATATTTT; CDR3aa: CASTPSGGVYSGNTIYF; v_gene: TRBV11-3; j_gene: TRBJ1-3; abundance: NA; d_gene: NA
CDR3nt: TGTGCCACCAGTGATTTTGGGAACAGCAATCAGCCCCAGCATTTT; CDR3aa: CATSDFGNSNQPQHF; v_gene: TRBV24-1; j_gene: TRBJ1-5; abundance: NA; d_gene: NA
CDR3nt: TGTGCCAGCAGTGACGGAATAGCGGGAGCCCAGGAGCAGTTCTTC; CDR3aa: CASSDGIAGAQEQFF; v_gene: TRBV6-1; j_gene: TRBJ2-1; abundance: NA; d_gene: TRBD2
CDR3nt: TGTGCCAGCAGTTTACGGCCAGGGGTGGTCACTGAAGCTTTCTTT; CDR3aa: CASSLRPGVVTEAFF; v_gene: TRBV27; j_gene: TRBJ1-1; abundance: NA; d_gene: NA
CDR3nt: TGTGCCAGCAGTGACTTTTATGACCCATCCCCAACAGATACGCAGTATTTT; CDR3aa: CASSDFYDPSPTDTQYF; v_gene: TRBV6-1; j_gene: TRBJ2-3; abundance: NA; d_gene: NA
CDR3nt: TGTGCCAGCAGTCACGGCCGCTATGGCTACACCTTC; CDR3aa: CASSHGRYGYTF; v_gene: TRBV6-5; j_gene: TRBJ1-2; abundance: NA; d_gene: NA
CDR3nt: TGTGCCAGCAGCCGACCCCCTTTGGGAGTGAACACTGAAGCTTTCTTT; CDR3aa: CASSRPPLGVNTEAFF; v_gene: TRBV5-4; j_gene: TRBJ1-1; abundance: NA; d_gene: NA
CDR3nt: TGTGCCAGCAGCTTAGATAAGACTAGCGGGACCCACGAGCAGTACTTC; CDR3aa: CASSLDKTSGTHEQYF; v_gene: TRBV11-3; j_gene: TRBJ2-7; abundance: NA; d_gene: TRBD2
CDR3nt: TGTGCCAGCAGCCCGACGAGGGGCGACTATGGCTACACCTTC; CDR3aa: CASSPTRGDYGYTF; v_gene: TRBV7-2; j_gene: TRBJ1-2; abundance: NA; d_gene: NA
CDR3nt: TGTGCCAGCGGGTCCTACGAGCAGTACTTC; CDR3aa: CASGSYEQYF; v_gene: TRBV6-5; j_gene: TRBJ2-7; abundance: NA; d_gene: NA
CDR3nt: TGTGCCTGGAGTGTTTTTGAGTACGAGCAGTACTTC; CDR3aa: CAWSVFEYEQYF; v_gene: TRBV30; j_gene: TRBJ2-7; abundance: NA; d_gene: NA
CDR3nt: TGCGCCAGCAGCTTGAACAGGGATCAGCCCCAGCATTTT; CDR3aa: CASSLNRDQPQHF; v_gene: TRBV5-1; j_gene: TRBJ1-5; abundance: NA; d_gene: NA
CDR3nt: TGTGCCAGCAGCTCCCGGGACAGGGTGAGAGAGGTGGACAATCAGCCCCAGCATTTT; CDR3aa: CASSSRDRVREVDNQPQHF; v_gene: TRBV11-2; j_gene: TRBJ1-5; abundance: NA; d_gene: TRBD1
CDR3nt: TGTGCCAGCAGCGCCCCGGGACTGCAGTATTTT; CDR3aa: CASSAPGLQYF; v_gene: TRBV7-2; j_gene: TRBJ2-3; abundance: NA; d_gene: NA
CDR3nt: TGTGCCAGCAGCTTGGCCCGATCTAGCTCCGAGCAGTACTTC; CDR3aa: CASSLARSSSEQYF; v_gene: TRBV7-2; j_gene: TRBJ2-7; abundance: NA; d_gene: NA
CDR3nt: TGTGCCAGCAGCTCCGGTGGGGACGGGCAGTACTTC; CDR3aa: CASSSGGDGQYF; v_gene: TRBV11-2; j_gene: TRBJ2-7; abundance: once; d_gene: NA
CDR3nt: TGCGCCAGCAGTAACCGGGACATAACAGGAAACACCATATATTTT; CDR3aa: CASSNRDITGNTIYF; v_gene: TRBV10-2; j_gene: TRBJ1-3; abundance: NA; d_gene: NA
CDR3nt: TGTGCCAGCATCGACAGGGCGAACACTGAAGCTTTCTTT; CDR3aa: CASIDRANTEAFF; v_gene: TRBV6-5; j_gene: TRBJ1-1; abundance: few; d_gene: TRBD1
CDR3nt: TGTGCCAGCAGGACTCAGGGGGCCGGGTACACTGAAGCTTTCTTT; CDR3aa: CASRTQGAGYTEAFF; v_gene: TRBV6-5; j_gene: TRBJ1-1; abundance: NA; d_gene: TRBD1
CDR3nt: TGCGCCAGCAGCCGGGACAGGGGCGGAAACACCATATATTTT; CDR3aa: CASSRDRGGNTIYF; v_gene: TRBV5-1; j_gene: TRBJ1-3; abundance: NA; d_gene: TRBD1
CDR3nt: TGTGCCAGAAGCTTGGAACGACGTTTCGGGAACGAGCAGTACTTC; CDR3aa: CARSLERRFGNEQYF; v_gene: TRBV5-3; j_gene: TRBJ2-7; abundance: NA; d_gene: NA
CDR3nt: TGTGCCAGTCAGGGGTACGGCGAGCAGTACTTC; CDR3aa: CASQGYGEQYF; v_gene: TRBV5-4; j_gene: TRBJ2-7; abundance: NA; d_gene: NA
CDR3nt: TGTGCCAGCAGCCAATCCCTTCTAGGGGCCCAAGAGACCCAGTACTTC; CDR3aa: CASSQSLLGAQETQYF; v_gene: TRBV3-1/TRBV3-2; j_gene: TRBJ2-5; abundance: few; d_gene: NA
CDR3nt: TGTGCCAGCAGACAGCCCTCTGGAAACACCATATATTTT; CDR3aa: CASRQPSGNTIYF; v_gene: TRBV13; j_gene: TRBJ1-3; abundance: NA; d_gene: NA
CDR3nt: TGTGCCAGCAGCCGAACAGGGGTCACTGAAGCTTTCTTT; CDR3aa: CASSRTGVTEAFF; v_gene: TRBV7-2; j_gene: TRBJ1-1; abundance: NA; d_gene: TRBD1
CDR3nt: TGTGCCAGCAGCGTAGACCCCACTAACTATGGCTACACCTTC; CDR3aa: CASSVDPTNYGYTF; v_gene: TRBV9; j_gene: TRBJ1-2; abundance: NA; d_gene: NA
CDR3nt: TGTGCCAGCATGGGCAGGCCCTACAGGGTCGACGGGGAGACCCAGTACTTC; CDR3aa: CASMGRPYRVDGETQYF; v_gene: TRBV7-6; j_gene: TRBJ2-5; abundance: NA; d_gene: NA
CDR3nt: TGCGCCAGCAGCTTGGAGACCCCATCGGACACTGAAGCTTTCTTT; CDR3aa: CASSLETPSDTEAFF; v_gene: TRBV5-1; j_gene: TRBJ1-1; abundance: NA; d_gene: NA
CDR3nt: TGTGCCAGCAGTTCAGGCCCTTCGTCCACTGAAGCTTTCTTT; CDR3aa: CASSSGPSSTEAFF; v_gene: TRBV27; j_gene: TRBJ1-1; abundance: NA; d_gene: NA
CDR3nt: TGTGCCAGCAGTGAAAGATTACAGATGAATTCACCCCTCCACTTT; CDR3aa: CASSERLQMNSPLHF; v_gene: TRBV6-1; j_gene: TRBJ1-6; abundance: NA; d_gene: NA
CDR3nt: TGTGCCAGCAGTTCCCGGACAGGGGAGGAGAACTATGGCTACACCTTC; CDR3aa: CASSSRTGEENYGYTF; v_gene: TRBV6-5; j_gene: TRBJ1-2; abundance: NA; d_gene: TRBD1
CDR3nt: TGTGCCATCAGTGAGCCTGACGGAGACAGCTACGAGCAGTACTTC; CDR3aa: CAISEPDGDSYEQYF; v_gene: TRBV10-3; j_gene: TRBJ2-7; abundance: NA; d_gene: NA
CDR3nt: TGCAGTGCCGCGATGGACACTGAAGCTTTCTTT; CDR3aa: CSAAMDTEAFF; v_gene: TRBV20-1; j_gene: TRBJ1-1; abundance: NA; d_gene: NA
CDR3nt: TGTGCCAGCAGTTTTTGGGGCCGGGGCGGGGGAGCAGATACGCAGTATTTT; CDR3aa: CASSFWGRGGGADTQYF; v_gene: TRBV28; j_gene: TRBJ2-3; abundance: once; d_gene: TRBD2
CDR3nt: TGTGCCAGCAGCTACGGCGGACAGGGGAGGTCCTACGAGCAGTACTTC; CDR3aa: CASSYGGQGRSYEQYF; v_gene: TRBV7-9; j_gene: TRBJ2-7; abundance: NA; d_gene: TRBD1
CDR3nt: TGTGCCAGCACCCCCGGAGGGAGGAACACTGAAGCTTTCTTT; CDR3aa: CASTPGGRNTEAFF; v_gene: TRBV28; j_gene: TRBJ1-1; abundance: NA; d_gene: NA
CDR3nt: TGCGCCAGCAGAGAAACAGGGAACGCTGAAGCTTTCTTT; CDR3aa: CASRETGNAEAFF; v_gene: TRBV5-1; j_gene: TRBJ1-1; abundance: many; d_gene: NA
CDR3nt: TGTGCCAGCAGCCAAGATGGCGGGAGGTCCTACAATGAGCAGTTCTTC; CDR3aa: CASSQDGGRSYNEQFF; v_gene: TRBV14; j_gene: TRBJ2-1; abundance: NA; d_gene: TRBD2
CDR3nt: TGTGCCAGCAGCTTGGGACAGGCGGGAGGTTCACCCCTCCACTTT; CDR3aa: CASSLGQAGGSPLHF; v_gene: TRBV5-6; j_gene: TRBJ1-6; abundance: NA; d_gene: NA
CDR3nt: TGTGCCAGTAGTATAGGACCTGGTAGGGAGGATGAGCAGTTCTTC; CDR3aa: CASSIGPGREDEQFF; v_gene: TRBV19; j_gene: TRBJ2-1; abundance: NA; d_gene: NA